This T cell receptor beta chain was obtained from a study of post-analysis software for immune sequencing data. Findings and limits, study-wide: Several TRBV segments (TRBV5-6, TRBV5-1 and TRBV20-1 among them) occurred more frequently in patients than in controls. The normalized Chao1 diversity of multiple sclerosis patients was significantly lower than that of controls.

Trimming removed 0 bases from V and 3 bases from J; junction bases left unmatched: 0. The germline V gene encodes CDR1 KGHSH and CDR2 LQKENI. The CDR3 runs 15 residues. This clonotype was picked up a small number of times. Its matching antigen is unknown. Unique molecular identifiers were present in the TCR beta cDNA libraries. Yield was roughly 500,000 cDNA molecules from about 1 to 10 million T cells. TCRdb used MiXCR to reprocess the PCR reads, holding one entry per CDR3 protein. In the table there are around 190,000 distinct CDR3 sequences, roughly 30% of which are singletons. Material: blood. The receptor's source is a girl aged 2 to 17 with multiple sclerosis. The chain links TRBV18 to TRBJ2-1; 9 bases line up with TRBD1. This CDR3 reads CASSPPTGGYNEQFF. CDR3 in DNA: TGTGCCAGCTCACCACCGACAGGGGGCTACAATGAGCAGTTCTTC.